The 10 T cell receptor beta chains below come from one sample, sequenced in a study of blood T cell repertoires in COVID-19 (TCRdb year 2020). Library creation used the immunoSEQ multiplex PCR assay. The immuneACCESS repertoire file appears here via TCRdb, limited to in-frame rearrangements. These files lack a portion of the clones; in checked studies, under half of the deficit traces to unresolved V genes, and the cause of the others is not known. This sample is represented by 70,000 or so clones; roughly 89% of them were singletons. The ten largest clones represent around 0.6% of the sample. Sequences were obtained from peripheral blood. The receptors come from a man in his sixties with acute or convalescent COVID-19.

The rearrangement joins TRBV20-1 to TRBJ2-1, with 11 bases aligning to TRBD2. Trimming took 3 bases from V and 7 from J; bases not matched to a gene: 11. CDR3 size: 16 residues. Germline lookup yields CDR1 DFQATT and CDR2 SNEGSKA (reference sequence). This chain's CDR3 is CSASSIAGGPKNEQFF. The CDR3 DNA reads TGCAGTGCTAGTAGTATAGCGGGGGGGCCCAAGAATGAGCAGTTCTTC.

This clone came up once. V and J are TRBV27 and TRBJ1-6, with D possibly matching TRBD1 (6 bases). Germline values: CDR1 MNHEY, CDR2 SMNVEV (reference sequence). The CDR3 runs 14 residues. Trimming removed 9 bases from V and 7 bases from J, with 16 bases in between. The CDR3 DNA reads TGTGCCAGTAGGGGGGGATTAGGGAATTCACCCCTCCACTTT. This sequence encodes CASRGGLGNSPLHF.

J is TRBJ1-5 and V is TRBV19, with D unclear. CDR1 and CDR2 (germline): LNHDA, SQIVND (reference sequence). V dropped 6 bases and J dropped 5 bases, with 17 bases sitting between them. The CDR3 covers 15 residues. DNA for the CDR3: TGTGCCAGTAGCGATCTCGGGGATAACTATCAGCCCCAGCATTTT. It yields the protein CASSDLGDNYQPQHF.

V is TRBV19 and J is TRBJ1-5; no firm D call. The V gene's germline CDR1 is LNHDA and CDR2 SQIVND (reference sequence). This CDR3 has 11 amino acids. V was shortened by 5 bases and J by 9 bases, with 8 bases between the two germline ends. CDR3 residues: CASSLPGPQHF. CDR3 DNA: TGTGCCAGTAGTCTGCCGGGGCCCCAGCATTTT.

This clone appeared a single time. DNA for the CDR3: TGTGCCAGCAGTGACCCCGGGACAGGGTTCTATGGCTACACCTTC. It specifies CASSDPGTGFYGYTF. This chain uses TRBV6-1 with TRBJ1-2; 9 positions match TRBD1. With V trimmed by 3 bases and J by 4 bases, 6 bases remained unmatched. Germline loops: CDR1 MNHNS, CDR2 SASEGT. This CDR3 comprises 15 residues.

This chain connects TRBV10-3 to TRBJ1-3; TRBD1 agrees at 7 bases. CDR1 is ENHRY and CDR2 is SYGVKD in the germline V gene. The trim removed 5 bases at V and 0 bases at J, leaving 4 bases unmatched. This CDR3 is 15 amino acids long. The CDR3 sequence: CAISRQGDSGNTIYF. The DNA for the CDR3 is TGTGCCATCAGTAGACAGGGTGACTCTGGAAACACCATATATTTT.

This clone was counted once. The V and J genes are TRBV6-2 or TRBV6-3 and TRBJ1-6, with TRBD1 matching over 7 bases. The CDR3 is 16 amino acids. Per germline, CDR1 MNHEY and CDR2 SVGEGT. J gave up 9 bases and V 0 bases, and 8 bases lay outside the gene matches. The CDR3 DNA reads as TGTGCCAGCAGTTACTCGAGTACAGGGGCGACTTCACCCCTCCACTTT. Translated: CASSYSSTGATSPLHF.

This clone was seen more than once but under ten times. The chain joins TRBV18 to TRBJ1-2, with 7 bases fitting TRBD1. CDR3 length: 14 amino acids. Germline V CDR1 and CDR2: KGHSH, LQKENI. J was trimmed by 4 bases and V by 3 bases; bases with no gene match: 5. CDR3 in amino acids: CASSPDRDSYGYTF. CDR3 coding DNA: TGTGCCAGCTCACCCGACCGGGACAGCTATGGCTACACCTTC.

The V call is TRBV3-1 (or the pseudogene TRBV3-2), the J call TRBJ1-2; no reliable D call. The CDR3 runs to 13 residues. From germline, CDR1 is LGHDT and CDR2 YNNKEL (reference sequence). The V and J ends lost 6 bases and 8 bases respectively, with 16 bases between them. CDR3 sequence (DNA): TGTGCCAGCAGGAGTACAGAGCGAGGGGGCTACACCTTC. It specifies CASRSTERGGYTF.

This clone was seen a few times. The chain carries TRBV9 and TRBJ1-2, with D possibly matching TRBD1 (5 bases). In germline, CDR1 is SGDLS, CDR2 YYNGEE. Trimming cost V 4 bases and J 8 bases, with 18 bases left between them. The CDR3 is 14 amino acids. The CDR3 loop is CASSRRGTPGGYTF. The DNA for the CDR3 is TGTGCCAGCAGCCGCAGAGGAACCCCAGGGGGCTACACCTTC.